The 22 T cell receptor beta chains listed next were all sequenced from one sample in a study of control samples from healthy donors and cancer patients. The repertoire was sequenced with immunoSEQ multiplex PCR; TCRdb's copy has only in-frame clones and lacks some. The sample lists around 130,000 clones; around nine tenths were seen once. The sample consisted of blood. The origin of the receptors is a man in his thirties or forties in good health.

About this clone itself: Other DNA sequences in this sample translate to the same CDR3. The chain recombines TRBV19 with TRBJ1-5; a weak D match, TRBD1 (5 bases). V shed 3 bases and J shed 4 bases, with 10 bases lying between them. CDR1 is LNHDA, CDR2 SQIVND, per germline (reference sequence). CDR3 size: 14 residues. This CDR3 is CASSMTGGNQPQHF. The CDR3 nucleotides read TGTGCCAGTAGTATGACCGGGGGTAATCAGCCCCAGCATTTT.

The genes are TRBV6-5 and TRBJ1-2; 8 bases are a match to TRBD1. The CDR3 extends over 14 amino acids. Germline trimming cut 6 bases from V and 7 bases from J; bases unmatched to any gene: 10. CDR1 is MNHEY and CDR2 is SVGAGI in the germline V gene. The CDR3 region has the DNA TGTGCCAGCAGCCGAGGACAGGGTAGCGGTGGCTACACCTTC. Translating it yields CASSRGQGSGGYTF.

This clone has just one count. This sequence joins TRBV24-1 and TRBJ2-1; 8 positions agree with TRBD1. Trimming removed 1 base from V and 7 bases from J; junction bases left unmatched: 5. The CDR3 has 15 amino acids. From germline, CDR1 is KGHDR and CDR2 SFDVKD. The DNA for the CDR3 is TGTGCCACCAGTGATTTAACAGGGGGTTTGAATGAGCAGTTCTTC. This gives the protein CATSDLTGGLNEQFF.

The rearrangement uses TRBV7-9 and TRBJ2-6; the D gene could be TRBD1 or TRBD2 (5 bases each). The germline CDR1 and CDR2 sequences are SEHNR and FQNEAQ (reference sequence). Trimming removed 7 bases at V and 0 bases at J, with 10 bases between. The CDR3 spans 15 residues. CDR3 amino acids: CASTWGYSGANVLTF. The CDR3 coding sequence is TGTGCCAGCACCTGGGGGTACTCTGGGGCCAACGTCCTGACTTTC. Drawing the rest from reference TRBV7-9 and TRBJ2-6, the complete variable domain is DTGVSQNPRHKITKRGQNVTFRCDPISEHNRLYWYRQTLGQGPEFLTYFQNEAQLEKSRLLSDRFSAERPKGSFSTLEIQRTEQGDSAMYLCASTWGYSGANVLTFGAGSRLTVL.

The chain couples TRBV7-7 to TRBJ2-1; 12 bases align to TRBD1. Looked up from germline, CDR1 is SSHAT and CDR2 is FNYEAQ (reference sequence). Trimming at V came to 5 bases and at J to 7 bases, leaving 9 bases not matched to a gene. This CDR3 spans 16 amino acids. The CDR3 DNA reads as TGTGCCAGCAGCCGTTCGCCGGGACAGGGGGCAAATGAGCAGTTCTTC. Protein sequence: CASSRSPGQGANEQFF.

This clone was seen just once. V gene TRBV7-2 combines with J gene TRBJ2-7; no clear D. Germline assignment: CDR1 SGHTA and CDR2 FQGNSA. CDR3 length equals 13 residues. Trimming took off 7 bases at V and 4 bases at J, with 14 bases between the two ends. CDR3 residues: CASTPRLFYEQYF. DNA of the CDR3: TGTGCCAGCACCCCCCGCCTTTTTTACGAGCAGTACTTC.

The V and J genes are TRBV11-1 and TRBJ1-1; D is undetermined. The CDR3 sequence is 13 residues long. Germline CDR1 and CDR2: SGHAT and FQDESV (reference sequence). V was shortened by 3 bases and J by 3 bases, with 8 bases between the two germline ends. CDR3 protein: CASSFGRDTEAFF. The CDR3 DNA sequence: TGTGCCAGCAGCTTTGGACGGGACACTGAAGCTTTCTTT.

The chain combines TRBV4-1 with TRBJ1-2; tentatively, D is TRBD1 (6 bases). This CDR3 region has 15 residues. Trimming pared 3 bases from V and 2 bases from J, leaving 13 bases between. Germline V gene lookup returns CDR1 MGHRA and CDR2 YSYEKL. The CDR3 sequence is CASSQGEGQNYGYTF. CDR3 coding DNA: TGCGCCAGCAGCCAGGGGGAGGGACAAAACTATGGCTACACCTTC.

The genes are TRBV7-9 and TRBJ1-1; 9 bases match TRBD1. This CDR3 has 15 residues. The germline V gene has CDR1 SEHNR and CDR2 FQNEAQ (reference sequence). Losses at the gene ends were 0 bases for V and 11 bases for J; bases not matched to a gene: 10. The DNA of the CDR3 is TGTGCCAGCAGCTTAGCACAGGGGGCAGCTCTGAGGGCTTTCTTT. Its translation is CASSLAQGAALRAFF.

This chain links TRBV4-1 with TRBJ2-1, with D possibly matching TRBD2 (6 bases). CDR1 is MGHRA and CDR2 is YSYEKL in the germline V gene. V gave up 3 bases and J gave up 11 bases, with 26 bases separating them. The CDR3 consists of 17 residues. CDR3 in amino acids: CASSQTLGTPSGGKQFF. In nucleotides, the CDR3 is TGCGCCAGCAGCCAGACCCTCGGGACTCCCAGTGGCGGGAAGCAGTTCTTC.

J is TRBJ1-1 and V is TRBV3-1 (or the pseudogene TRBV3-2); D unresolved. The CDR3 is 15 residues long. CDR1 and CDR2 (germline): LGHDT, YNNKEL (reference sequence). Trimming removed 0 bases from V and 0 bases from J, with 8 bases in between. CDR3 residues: CASSQETALNTEAFF. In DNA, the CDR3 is TGTGCCAGCAGCCAAGAAACGGCTCTGAACACTGAAGCTTTCTTT.

This CDR3 is CASPRRSYGYTF. The CDR3 region has the DNA TGTGCCTCACCTCGGAGGTCCTATGGCTACACCTTC. The chain couples TRBV30 to TRBJ1-2; D unresolved. Germline loops: CDR1 GTSNPN, CDR2 SVGIG (reference sequence). V was trimmed by 7 bases and J by 4 bases, leaving 13 bases between them. The CDR3 is 12 residues long.

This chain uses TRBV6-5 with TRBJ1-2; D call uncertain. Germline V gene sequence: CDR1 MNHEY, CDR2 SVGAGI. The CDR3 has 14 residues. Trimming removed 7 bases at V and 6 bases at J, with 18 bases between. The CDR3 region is CASTQTGSRDGYTF. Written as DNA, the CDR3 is TGTGCCAGCACTCAGACGGGGTCTCGGGATGGCTACACCTTC.

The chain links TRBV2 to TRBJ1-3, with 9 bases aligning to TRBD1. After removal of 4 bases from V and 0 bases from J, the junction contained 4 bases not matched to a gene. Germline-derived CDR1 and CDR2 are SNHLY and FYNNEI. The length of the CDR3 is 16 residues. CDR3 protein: CASSGDRAGSGNTIYF. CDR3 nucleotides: TGTGCCAGCAGTGGGGACAGGGCCGGCTCTGGAAACACCATATATTTT.

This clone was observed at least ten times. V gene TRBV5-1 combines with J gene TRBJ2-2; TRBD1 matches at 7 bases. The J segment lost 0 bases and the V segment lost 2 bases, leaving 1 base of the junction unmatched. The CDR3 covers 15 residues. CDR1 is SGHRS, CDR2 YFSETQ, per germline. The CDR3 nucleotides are TGCGCCAGCAGCTTACAGGGGACGAACACCGGGGAGCTGTTTTTT. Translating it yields CASSLQGTNTGELFF.

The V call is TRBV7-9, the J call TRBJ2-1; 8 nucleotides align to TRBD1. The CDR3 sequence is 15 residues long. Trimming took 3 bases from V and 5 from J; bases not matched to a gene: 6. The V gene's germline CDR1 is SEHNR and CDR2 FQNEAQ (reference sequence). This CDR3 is CASSFPGQVNNEQFF. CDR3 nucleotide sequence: TGTGCCAGCAGCTTCCCGGGACAGGTGAACAATGAGCAGTTCTTC.

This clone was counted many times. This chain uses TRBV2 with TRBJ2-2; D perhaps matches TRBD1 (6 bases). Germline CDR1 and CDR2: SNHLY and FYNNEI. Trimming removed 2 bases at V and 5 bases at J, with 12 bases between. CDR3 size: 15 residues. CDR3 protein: CASSELGTLTGELFF. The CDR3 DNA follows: TGTGCCAGCAGTGAATTAGGGACACTTACCGGGGAGCTGTTTTTT.

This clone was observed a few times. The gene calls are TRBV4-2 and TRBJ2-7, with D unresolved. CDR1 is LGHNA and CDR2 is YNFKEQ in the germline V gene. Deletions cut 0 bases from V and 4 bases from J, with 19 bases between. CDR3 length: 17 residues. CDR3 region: CASSQDLQREGRYEQYF. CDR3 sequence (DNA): TGTGCCAGCAGCCAAGATCTTCAGCGAGAAGGTAGATACGAGCAGTACTTC.

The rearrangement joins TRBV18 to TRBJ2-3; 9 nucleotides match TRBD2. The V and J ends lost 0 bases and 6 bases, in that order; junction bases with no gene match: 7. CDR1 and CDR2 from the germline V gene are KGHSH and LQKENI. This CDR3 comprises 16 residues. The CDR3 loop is CASSPPRGTSGDTQYF. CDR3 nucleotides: TGTGCCAGCTCACCACCGAGAGGAACTAGCGGGGATACGCAGTATTTT.

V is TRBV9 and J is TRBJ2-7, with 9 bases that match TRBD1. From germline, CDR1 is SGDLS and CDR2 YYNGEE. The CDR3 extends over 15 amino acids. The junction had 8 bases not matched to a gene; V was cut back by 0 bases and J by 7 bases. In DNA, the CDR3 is TGTGCCAGCAGCGTAGCCTTCGGGACAGGGAAAGAGCAGTACTTC. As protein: CASSVAFGTGKEQYF.

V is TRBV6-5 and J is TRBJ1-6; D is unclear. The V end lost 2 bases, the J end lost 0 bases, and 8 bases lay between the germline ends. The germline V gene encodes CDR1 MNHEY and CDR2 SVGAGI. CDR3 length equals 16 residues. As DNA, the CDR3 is TGTGCCAGCAGTTACGTGGGGAGCTCCTATAATTCACCCCTCCACTTT. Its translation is CASSYVGSSYNSPLHF.

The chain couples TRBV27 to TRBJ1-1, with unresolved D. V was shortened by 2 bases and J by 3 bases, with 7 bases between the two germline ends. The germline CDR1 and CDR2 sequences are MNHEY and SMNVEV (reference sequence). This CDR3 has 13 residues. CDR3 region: CASSLTFDTEAFF. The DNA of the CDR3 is TGTGCCAGCAGTTTAACGTTTGACACTGAAGCTTTCTTT.